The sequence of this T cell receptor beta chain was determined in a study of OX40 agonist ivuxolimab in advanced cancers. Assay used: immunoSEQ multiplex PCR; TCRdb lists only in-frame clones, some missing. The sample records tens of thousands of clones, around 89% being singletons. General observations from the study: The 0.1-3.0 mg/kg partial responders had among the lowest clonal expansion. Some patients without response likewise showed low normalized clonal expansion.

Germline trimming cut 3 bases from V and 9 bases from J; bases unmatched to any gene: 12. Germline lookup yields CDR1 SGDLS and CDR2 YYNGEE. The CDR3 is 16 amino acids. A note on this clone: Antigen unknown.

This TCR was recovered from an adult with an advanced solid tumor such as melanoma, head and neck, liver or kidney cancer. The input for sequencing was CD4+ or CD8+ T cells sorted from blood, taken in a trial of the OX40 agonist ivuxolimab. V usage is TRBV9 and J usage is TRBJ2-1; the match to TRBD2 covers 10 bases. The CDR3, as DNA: TGTGCCAGCAGCGACGGGACTAGCGTAATCGTTGGTGAGCAGTTCTTC. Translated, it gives CASSDGTSVIVGEQFF.